This T cell receptor beta chain was captured in a study of blood T cell repertoires in COVID-19. Background on the study: Samples taken during acute and convalescent COVID-19 were collected in the United States, Italy and Spain. PBMCs, B-cell-depleted T cells, or T cells provided the cDNA or gDNA that made up the material.

The CDR3 totals 13 residues. Germline V gene lookup returns CDR1 PRHDT and CDR2 FYEKMQ (reference sequence). Trimming took 3 bases from V and 4 from J, leaving 8 bases between them. The repertoire was sequenced with immunoSEQ multiplex PCR; TCRdb's copy has only in-frame clones and lacks some. Of 150,000 to 200,000 clones listed, more than 80% are singletons. The chain joins TRBV13 to TRBJ2-3; D is perhaps TRBD2 (5 bases). This sequence was found in a woman older than 75 with COVID-19, enrolled during active disease. Sequenced input: peripheral blood. CDR3 in DNA: TGTGCCAGCAGCTTCAGCGGATCAGATACGCAGTATTTT. This codes for CASSFSGSDTQYF. Using reference TRBV13 and TRBJ2-3 for the parts outside the CDR3, the full variable domain is AAGVIQSPRHLIKEKRETATLKCYPIPRHDTVYWYQQGPGQDPQFLISFYEKMQSDKGSIPDRFSAQQFSDYHSELNMSSLELGDSALYFCASSFSGSDTQYFGPGTRLTVL.